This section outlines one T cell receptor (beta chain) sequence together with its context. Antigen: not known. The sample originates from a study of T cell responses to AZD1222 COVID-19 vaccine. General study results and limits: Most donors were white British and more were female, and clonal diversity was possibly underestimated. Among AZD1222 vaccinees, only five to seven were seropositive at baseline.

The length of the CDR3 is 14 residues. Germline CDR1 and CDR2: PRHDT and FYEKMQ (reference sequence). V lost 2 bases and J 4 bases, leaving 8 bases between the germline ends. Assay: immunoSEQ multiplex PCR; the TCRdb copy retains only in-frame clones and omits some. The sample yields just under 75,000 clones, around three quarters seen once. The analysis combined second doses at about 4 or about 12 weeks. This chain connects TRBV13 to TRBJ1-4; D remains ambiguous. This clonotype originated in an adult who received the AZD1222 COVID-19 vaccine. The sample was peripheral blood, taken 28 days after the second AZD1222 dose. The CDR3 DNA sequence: TGTGCCAGCAGCTTACCGGGGAATAATGAAAAACTGTTTTTT. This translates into CASSLPGNNEKLFF. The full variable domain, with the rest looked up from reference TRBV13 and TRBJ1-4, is AAGVIQSPRHLIKEKRETATLKCYPIPRHDTVYWYQQGPGQDPQFLISFYEKMQSDKGSIPDRFSAQQFSDYHSELNMSSLELGDSALYFCASSLPGNNEKLFFGSGTQLSVL.